This T cell receptor (beta chain) was observed in a study of response to subunit inactivated influenza vaccine. CDR1 and CDR2 from the germline V gene are MNHEY and SVGEGT. Trimming stripped 2 bases from V and 8 bases from J, with 16 bases between. CDR3 length equals 15 residues. Each CDR3 protein gets one entry after TCRdb re-called the RT-PCR reads with MiXCR. The sample shows hundreds of thousands of distinct CDR3 sequences, approximately 10% of them seen only once. These data also formed part of another study, on T cells expressing NK-cell markers. That paper states: The authors made TCR beta cDNA libraries by 5'RACE template switching. This switching added a universal primer site and UMIs. Sorted CD3+CD56+NKG2C+, CD3+CD56+NKG2C- and CD3+CD56-NKG2C+ T-cell subsets were beta-chain profiled. HCMV serostatus: seven of eight sequenced donors positive, one negative. Within several experiments, an anti-gamma-delta TCR antibody kept the sorting limited to alpha-beta TCR T cells. Four donors' CD3+CD56-NKG2C+ cells were dominated by the same clonotypes.

The sequence was obtained from a man aged 50 to 60 who received an inactivated influenza vaccine. The starting material was PBMCs from blood, obtained on the day of vaccination. V is TRBV6-2 or TRBV6-3 and J is TRBJ1-5; D is unclear. CDR3 amino acids: CASSYRQADRKPQHF. In DNA form, the CDR3 reads TGTGCCAGCAGTTACCGGCAGGCTGATAGGAAGCCCCAGCATTTT.